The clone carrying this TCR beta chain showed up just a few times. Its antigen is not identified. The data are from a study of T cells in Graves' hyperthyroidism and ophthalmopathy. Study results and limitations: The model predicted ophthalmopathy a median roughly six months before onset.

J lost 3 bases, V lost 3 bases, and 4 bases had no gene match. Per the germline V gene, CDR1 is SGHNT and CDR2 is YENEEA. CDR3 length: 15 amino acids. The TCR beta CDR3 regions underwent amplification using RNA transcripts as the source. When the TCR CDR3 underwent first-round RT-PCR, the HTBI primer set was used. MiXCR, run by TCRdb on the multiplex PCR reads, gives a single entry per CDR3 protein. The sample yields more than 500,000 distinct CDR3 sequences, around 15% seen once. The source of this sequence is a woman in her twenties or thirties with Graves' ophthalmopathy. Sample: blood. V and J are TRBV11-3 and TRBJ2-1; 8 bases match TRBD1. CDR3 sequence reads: CASSFLQGDYNEQFF. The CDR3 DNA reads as TGTGCCAGCAGCTTTCTACAGGGGGACTACAATGAGCAGTTCTTC.